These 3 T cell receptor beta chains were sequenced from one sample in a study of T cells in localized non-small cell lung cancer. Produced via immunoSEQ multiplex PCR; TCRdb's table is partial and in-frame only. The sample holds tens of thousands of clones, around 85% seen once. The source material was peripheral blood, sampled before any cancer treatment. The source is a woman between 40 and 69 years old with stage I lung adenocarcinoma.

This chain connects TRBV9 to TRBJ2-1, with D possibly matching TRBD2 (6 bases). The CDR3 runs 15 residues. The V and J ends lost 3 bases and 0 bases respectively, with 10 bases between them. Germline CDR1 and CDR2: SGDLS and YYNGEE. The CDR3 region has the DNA TGTGCCAGCAGCGCGGACTACCCCTCCTACAATGAGCAGTTCTTC. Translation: CASSADYPSYNEQFF.

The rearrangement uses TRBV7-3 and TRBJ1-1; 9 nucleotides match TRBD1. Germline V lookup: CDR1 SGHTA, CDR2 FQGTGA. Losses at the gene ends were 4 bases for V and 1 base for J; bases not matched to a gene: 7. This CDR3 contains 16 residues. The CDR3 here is CASSSGTGPQNTEAFF. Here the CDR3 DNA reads TGTGCCAGCAGCTCCGGGACAGGGCCCCAGAACACTGAAGCTTTCTTT.

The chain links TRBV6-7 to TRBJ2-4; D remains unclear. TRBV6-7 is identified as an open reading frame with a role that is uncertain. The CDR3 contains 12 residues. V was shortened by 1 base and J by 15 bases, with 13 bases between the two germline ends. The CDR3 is CASSYFPEARYF. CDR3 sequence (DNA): TGTGCCAGCAGTTACTTCCCCGAAGCAAGGTACTTC.